Below are 30 T cell receptor beta chains sequenced from a single sample in a study of blood T cell repertoires in COVID-19. Assay used: immunoSEQ multiplex PCR; TCRdb lists only in-frame clones, some missing. The data contain about 220,000 clones, roughly 84% of them singletons. Sequencing was carried out using peripheral blood. The receptors originated from a man aged 45-65 years with active or convalescent COVID-19.

The rearrangement links TRBV6-5 to TRBJ1-1; the D gene is possibly TRBD1 (5 bases). V was clipped by 8 bases and J by 5 bases, with 12 bases between them. The CDR3 consists of 12 residues. Germline values: CDR1 MNHEY, CDR2 SVGAGI. CDR3 protein: CASWSGGTEAFF. For the CDR3, the DNA is TGTGCCAGCTGGTCGGGGGGAACTGAAGCTTTCTTT.

The chain is built from TRBV5-1 and TRBJ2-5, with 8 bases matching TRBD2. Germline lookup yields CDR1 SGHRS and CDR2 YFSETQ. V lost 3 bases to trimming and J lost 5 bases; unmatched junction nucleotides: 12. The CDR3 runs to 16 residues. The CDR3 nucleotides read TGCGCCAGCAGCTGGACGCGGGGGGCTGAGGATGAGACCCAGTACTTC. This translates into CASSWTRGAEDETQYF. The full variable domain, its missing parts supplied by reference TRBV5-1 and TRBJ2-5, is KAGVTQTPRYLIKTRGQQVTLSCSPISGHRSVSWYQQTPGQGLQFLFEYFSETQRNKGNFPGRFSGRQFSNSRSEMNVSTLELGDSALYLCASSWTRGAEDETQYFGPGTRLLVL.

This sequence joins TRBV7-2 and TRBJ1-6; possibly TRBD1 for D (5 bases). The germline V gene encodes CDR1 SGHTA and CDR2 FQGNSA. Trimming shortened V by 1 base and J by 10 bases, and 11 bases separated the two germline ends. The CDR3 loop spans 14 amino acids. CDR3 DNA sequence: TGTGCCAGCAGCTTAGAGGGTAGGGGATCACCCCTCCACTTT. Translated, it gives CASSLEGRGSPLHF.

In its sample, this clone was seen once. CDR3 residues: CASSQVAGTRPYEQYF. The CDR3 DNA sequence: TGTGCCAGCAGCCAAGTGGCGGGAACCCGGCCCTACGAGCAGTACTTC. V gene TRBV28 combines with J gene TRBJ2-7; possibly TRBD2 for D (6 bases). Germline CDR1 and CDR2: MDHEN and SYDVKM. Trimming shortened V by 6 bases and J by 2 bases, and 20 bases separated the two germline ends. The CDR3 has 16 amino acids.

V gene TRBV29-1 combines with J gene TRBJ2-7; 10 bases align to TRBD2. The CDR3 totals 13 residues. Germline-derived CDR1 and CDR2 are SQVTM and ANQGSEA. V dropped 4 bases and J dropped 7; count of bases not matched to a gene: 7. CDR3 sequence: CSVGLAGVGEQYF. CDR3 DNA sequence: TGCAGCGTTGGCCTAGCGGGAGTCGGTGAGCAGTACTTC.

This chain uses TRBV5-4 with TRBJ2-3; no clear D. Germline lookup yields CDR1 SGHNT and CDR2 YYREEE (reference sequence). The ends were cut back, 0 bases at V and 0 bases at J, with 11 bases in the middle. This CDR3 comprises 16 residues. For the CDR3, the DNA is TGTGCCAGCAGCTTGGGCCGGGTCTTTAGCACAGATACGCAGTATTTT. It translates to CASSLGRVFSTDTQYF.

This rearrangement joins TRBV5-1 to TRBJ2-3; 7 bases align to TRBD2. Losses at the gene ends were 8 bases for V and 4 bases for J; bases not matched to a gene: 13. Germline CDR1 is SGHRS and CDR2 is YFSETQ. This CDR3 has 15 residues. CDR3 DNA sequence: TGCGCCAGTATTCTCGGCGGGGGTAGGGCAGATACGCAGTATTTT. It yields the protein CASILGGGRADTQYF.

The chain recombines TRBV19 with TRBJ1-1; D is possibly TRBD1 (5 bases). The length of the CDR3 is 14 residues. CDR1 and CDR2 from the germline V gene are LNHDA and SQIVND (reference sequence). The germline V and J ends were trimmed by 6 bases and 4 bases, with 15 bases remaining between them. CDR3 in amino acids: CASRGVPQGTEAFF. Written as DNA, the CDR3 is TGTGCCAGTAGAGGAGTTCCTCAGGGCACTGAAGCTTTCTTT.

The J gene is TRBJ2-7, the V gene TRBV5-4; 7 bases align to TRBD1. Trimming cost V 0 bases and J 4 bases; bases outside gene matches: 7. The CDR3 totals 15 residues. CDR1 is SGHNT, CDR2 YYREEE, per germline (reference sequence). Here the CDR3 DNA reads TGTGCCAGCAGCTTGGCCGGGACAGAATTATACGAGCAGTACGTC. Protein sequence: CASSLAGTELYEQYV.

The V call is TRBV7-2, the J call TRBJ1-2; D is ambiguous. Germline V CDR1 and CDR2: SGHTA, FQGNSA. The CDR3 is 13 residues long. The V gene lost 5 bases and the J gene lost 8 bases, with 15 bases spanning the gap. In DNA form, the CDR3 reads TGTGCCAGCAGCCCAACCACGGGATACGGCTACACCTTC. It translates to CASSPTTGYGYTF. Combining the CDR3 with reference TRBV7-2 and TRBJ1-2 gives the whole variable domain GAGVSQSPSNKVTEKGKDVELRCDPISGHTALYWYRQSLGQGLEFLIYFQGNSAPDKSGLPSDRFSAERTGGSVSTLTIQRTQQEDSAVYLCASSPTTGYGYTFGSGTRLTVV.

The chain has TRBV5-4 and TRBJ2-3; 10 nucleotides line up with TRBD2. Trimming took 4 bases from V and 5 from J; bases not matched to a gene: 4. Germline V gives CDR1 SGHNT, CDR2 YYREEE (reference sequence). The CDR3 has 14 amino acids. The CDR3 sequence: CASSDGTSEDTQYF. The CDR3 DNA reads TGTGCCAGCAGCGATGGGACTAGCGAAGATACGCAGTATTTT.

V is TRBV19 and J is TRBJ1-6, with D perhaps matching TRBD1 (6 bases). The CDR3 contains 14 residues. Deletions cut 3 bases from V and 9 bases from J, with 12 bases between. Per germline, CDR1 LNHDA and CDR2 SQIVND (reference sequence). The CDR3 coding sequence is TGTGCCAGTAGTATCCAGGGGAGTGTTTCACCCCTCCACTTT. It specifies CASSIQGSVSPLHF.

The genes are TRBV11-2 and TRBJ2-2; 8 positions match TRBD2. The J segment lost 6 bases and the V segment lost 1 base, leaving 10 bases of the junction unmatched. The CDR3 totals 17 residues. Germline V gene sequence: CDR1 SGHAT, CDR2 FQNNGV. The DNA of the CDR3 is TGTGCCAGCAGCTTAGTGGTGGCGGGGGGCTTGTCCGGGGAGCTGTTTTTT. As protein: CASSLVVAGGLSGELFF.

This rearrangement joins TRBV9 to TRBJ2-1, with a tentative D call TRBD1 (6 bases). Germline-derived CDR1 and CDR2 are SGDLS and YYNGEE. Deletions cut 4 bases from V and 5 bases from J, with 13 bases between. This CDR3 spans 14 amino acids. The CDR3 DNA reads as TGTGCCAGCAGCCCCCAGGGGTACAACAATGAGCAGTTCTTC. It is translated as CASSPQGYNNEQFF.

There are a few counts of this clone. One end of the junction does not line up with germline, which may come from a read error. This chain links TRBV19 with TRBJ1-5, with D maybe TRBD1 (5 bases). The CDR3 runs 13 residues. Germline V gene lookup returns CDR1 LNHDA and CDR2 SQIVND (reference sequence). CDR3 DNA: TGTGCCAGTAGTGTAGACAGTATTCAGCCCCAGCATTTT. Its translation is CASSVDSIQPQHF. The full variable domain, rest sourced from reference TRBV19 and TRBJ1-5, is DGGITQSPKYLFRKEGQNVTLSCEQNLNHDAMYWYRQDPGQGLRLIYYSQIVNDFQKGDIAEGYSVSREKKESFPLTVTSAQKNPTAFYLCASSVDSIQPQHFGDGTRLSIL.

This rearrangement joins TRBV3-1 (or the pseudogene TRBV3-2) to TRBJ1-1; D unclear. With 6 bases removed from V and 4 bases from J, the gap between germline ends came to 12 bases. The CDR3 spans 13 residues. The germline gives CDR1 LGHDT, CDR2 YNNKEL (reference sequence). CDR3 amino acids: CASRRTSGTEAFF. The CDR3, as DNA: TGTGCCAGCAGACGTACGTCGGGCACTGAAGCTTTCTTT.

CDR3 DNA: TGTGCCAGCAGTGAAGGGGGGCGGTCCTACGAGCAGTACGTC. Its translation is CASSEGGRSYEQYV. The V gene is TRBV2, the J gene TRBJ2-7, with a possible D match to TRBD1 (6 bases). The CDR3 totals 14 residues. Trimming took off 1 base at V and 1 base at J, with 8 bases between the two ends. The V gene's germline CDR1 is SNHLY and CDR2 FYNNEI.

This clone was counted only a few times. The rearrangement links TRBV28 to TRBJ1-5; D is unclear. V shed 7 bases and J shed 2 bases, with 6 bases lying between them. CDR3 length: 12 residues. CDR1 and CDR2 from the germline V gene are MDHEN and SYDVKM. Written as DNA, the CDR3 is TGTGCCAGCATGAGAGGCAATCAGCCCCAGCATTTT. Residues: CASMRGNQPQHF.

The CDR3 sequence is CASSEGRGEQFF. The CDR3 bases are TGTGCCAGCAGTGAGGGCCGCGGCGAGCAGTTCTTC. This rearrangement joins TRBV7-3 to TRBJ2-1, with D maybe TRBD2 (5 bases). Trimming cost V 6 bases and J 10 bases, with 13 bases left between them. The CDR3 is 12 amino acids. The germline V gene has CDR1 SGHTA and CDR2 FQGTGA.

This chain uses TRBV28 with TRBJ1-5, with D uncertain. The germline gives CDR1 MDHEN, CDR2 SYDVKM. The CDR3 runs to 13 residues. V gave up 3 bases and J gave up 0 bases, with 3 bases separating them. CDR3 coding DNA: TGTGCCAGCAGTTTTAGTAGCAATCAGCCCCAGCATTTT. Translating gives CASSFSSNQPQHF.

This clone was observed a handful of times. The chain joins TRBV5-1 to TRBJ1-1; 7 nucleotides match TRBD1. Germline assignment: CDR1 SGHRS and CDR2 YFSETQ. The CDR3 length is 13 residues. Trimming removed 4 bases from V and 11 bases from J; junction bases left unmatched: 11. The CDR3 DNA sequence: TGCGCCAGCAGCCCAACACAGGGGTCGGTGGCTTTCTTT. This translates into CASSPTQGSVAFF.

This clone was seen just once. The rearrangement links TRBV10-3 to TRBJ1-2, with 9 bases lining up with TRBD1. V was pared by 4 bases and J by 5 bases, with 11 bases of the junction left unmatched. Looked up from germline, CDR1 is ENHRY and CDR2 is SYGVKD. The CDR3 is 16 amino acids. Here the CDR3 DNA reads TGTGCCATCAGTGGAGGACAGGGGAAGTCGGGATATGGCTACACCTTC. Its protein product is CAISGGQGKSGYGYTF.

The chain combines TRBV24-1 with TRBJ2-1; 7 bases agree with TRBD1. Trimming removed 4 bases from V and 7 bases from J; junction bases left unmatched: 15. CDR1 KGHDR and CDR2 SFDVKD come from the germline V gene. CDR3 length equals 17 residues. The CDR3 DNA reads TGTGCCACCAGTGACCCCCGTAGAGGGGGCAGGGAAAATGAGCAGTTCTTC. Its translation: CATSDPRRGGRENEQFF.

V is TRBV29-1 and J is TRBJ1-1; 7 bases align to TRBD1. The CDR3 contains 13 residues. After removal of 6 bases from V and 2 bases from J, the junction contained 6 bases not matched to a gene. Germline CDR1 reads SQVTM; CDR2 reads ANQGSEA. The CDR3 sequence: CSVETGVNTEAFF. For the CDR3, the DNA is TGCAGCGTAGAAACAGGGGTAAACACTGAAGCTTTCTTT.

CDR3 amino acids: CASSLFGTTYNEQFF. The CDR3 DNA reads TGTGCCAGCAGTTTATTTGGGACTACGTACAATGAGCAGTTCTTC. This chain uses TRBV27 with TRBJ2-1, with 7 bases that match TRBD2. The junction had 4 bases not matched to a gene; V was cut back by 1 base and J by 4 bases. The CDR3 covers 15 residues. Germline loops: CDR1 MNHEY, CDR2 SMNVEV (reference sequence).

V is TRBV18 and J is TRBJ1-6; 8 bases line up with TRBD1. Germline trimming cut 1 base from V and 7 bases from J; bases unmatched to any gene: 9. Looked up from germline, CDR1 is KGHSH and CDR2 is LQKENI. This CDR3 contains 17 residues. In DNA, the CDR3 is TGTGCCAGCTCACCACTTGGTCCGGGACAGGCAAATTCACCCCTCCACTTT. It encodes CASSPLGPGQANSPLHF.

The rearrangement links TRBV23-1 to TRBJ1-2; TRBD1 might be the D (5 bases). TRBV23-1 is an open reading frame whose function is uncertain. There are 14 residues in the CDR3. V was cut by 7 bases and J by 4 bases, with 16 bases left in between. CDR3 in DNA: TGCGCCAGCAACCCCAGGGAGGCTCCCTATGGCTACACCTTC. Its protein is CASNPREAPYGYTF.

The genes are TRBV18 and TRBJ2-5; D not certain. CDR3 length: 14 amino acids. V lost 0 bases and J lost 1, with 6 bases in between. Germline assignment: CDR1 KGHSH and CDR2 LQKENI. The CDR3 reads CASSPPSVQETQYF. CDR3 in DNA: TGTGCCAGCTCACCACCGTCGGTCCAAGAGACCCAGTACTTC.

V and J are TRBV30 and TRBJ1-5, with TRBD1 as a possible D gene (6 bases). This CDR3 comprises 14 residues. V lost 0 bases to trimming and J lost 5 bases, with 11 bases between them. Per the germline V gene, CDR1 is GTSNPN and CDR2 is SVGIG (reference sequence). CDR3 nucleotides: TGTGCCTGGAGTGTCGGGACACAACATCAGCCCCAGCATTTT. The encoded protein is CAWSVGTQHQPQHF.

This clone was seen just once. The CDR3 DNA reads as TGCGCCAGCAGCCCCCCTAGCACTAGCGGGATCTCAGAGACCCAGTACTTC. Protein product: CASSPPSTSGISETQYF. The V gene is TRBV5-1, the J gene TRBJ2-5, with TRBD2 matching 10 bases. Per the germline V gene, CDR1 is SGHRS and CDR2 is YFSETQ. The CDR3 spans 17 residues. With V trimmed by 4 bases and J by 4 bases, 13 bases remained unmatched.